These T cell receptor beta chains were read from a single sample in a study of blood T cells in healthy people across ages. Each CDR3 protein gets one entry after TCRdb re-called the 5' RACE reads with MiXCR. This table holds 650,000 to 1,000,000 distinct CDR3 sequences, around 34% found once. The sequenced material came from blood. The source of these receptors is a man aged 18 to 29 in good health. CDR3s include the opening cysteine and the closing phenylalanine or tryptophan. The D gene is left open where the match is weak. Where a row states a size, it is once, few, many or the class of an expanded clone; other rows omit it.

cdr3_nt | cdr3_aa | clone_size | j_call | v_call | d_call
TGTGCCAGCATTGGGCCGAACTATGGCTACACCTTC | CASIGPNYGYTF | NA | TRBJ1-2 | TRBV7-9 | NA
TGTGCCAGCACCCCCATAGCGGGGTATTACGAGACCCAGTACTTC | CASTPIAGYYETQYF | NA | TRBJ2-5 | TRBV7-9 | TRBD2
TGCGCCAGCAGCCAAGTTGATGAGGAAGAGACCCAGTACTTC | CASSQVDEEETQYF | many | TRBJ2-5 | TRBV4-1 | NA
TGTGCCAGCAGTTACCCACCTCATCAGCCCCAGCATTTT | CASSYPPHQPQHF | NA | TRBJ1-5 | TRBV6-2/TRBV6-3 | NA
TGTGCCAGCAGTGAATTAAGAAGCGGGGGGCTCAATGAGCAGTTCTTC | CASSELRSGGLNEQFF | few | TRBJ2-1 | TRBV25-1 | TRBD2
TGTGCCAGCAGCCTAATGACAGAATCTAACTATGGCTACACCTTC | CASSLMTESNYGYTF | few | TRBJ1-2 | TRBV7-2 | NA
TGTGCCAGCAGGGACGGTGGGGACTATGGCTACACCTTC | CASRDGGDYGYTF | NA | TRBJ1-2 | TRBV6-5 | NA
TGTGCCAGCAGCCAAGTGCTTTTAGGGGGGTACAACCTGTACTTC | CASSQVLLGGYNLYF | NA | TRBJ2-7 | TRBV3-1 | NA
TGCAGTGCTGAGGCCCTCGCGGGCACAGATACGCAGTATTTT | CSAEALAGTDTQYF | once | TRBJ2-3 | TRBV20-1 | NA
TGTGCCAGCAGTGTCCCGAATTACAATGAGCAGTTCTTC | CASSVPNYNEQFF | NA | TRBJ2-1 | TRBV12-3/TRBV12-4 | NA
TGTGCCAGTAGTATAGGGACCGCAGAAGCTTTCTTT | CASSIGTAEAFF | few | TRBJ1-1 | TRBV19 | NA
TGTGCCAGCAGCGGGTGGGACCCTGAAAACAATGAGCAGTTCTTC | CASSGWDPENNEQFF | NA | TRBJ2-1 | TRBV7-9 | NA
TGTGCCAGCAGTCCGGGACAGGGGCCAATGTACCAAGAGACCCAGTACTTC | CASSPGQGPMYQETQYF | NA | TRBJ2-5 | TRBV7-9 | TRBD1
TGCGCCAGCAGCCAAGAGGGGGGATGGCCCTACAATGAGCAGTTCTTC | CASSQEGGWPYNEQFF | few | TRBJ2-1 | TRBV4-1 | NA
TGTGCCAGCAGTCCCCGGACGAGCACCGGGGAGCTGTTTTTT | CASSPRTSTGELFF | NA | TRBJ2-2 | TRBV12-3/TRBV12-4 | NA
TGTGCCAGCACCATGGGGCGGGGGGCCAGTAACTATGGCTACACCTTC | CASTMGRGASNYGYTF | once | TRBJ1-2 | TRBV2 | NA
TGCAGTGGGATGGGGGGCTTCGGACAGCCCCAGCATTTT | CSGMGGFGQPQHF | NA | TRBJ1-5 | TRBV20-1 | NA
TGCAGTGTCCACCGGGGGGCGTCAGCTACGCAGTATTTT | CSVHRGASATQYF | NA | TRBJ2-3 | TRBV20-1 | NA
TGTGCCATCAGTGAGTCTAGGACCCCGGGCAATGAGCAGTTCTTC | CAISESRTPGNEQFF | few | TRBJ2-1 | TRBV10-3 | NA
TGCAGTGCTAACCGGGAGCACGAGCAGTACTTC | CSANREHEQYF | NA | TRBJ2-7 | TRBV20-1 | NA
TGCGCCAGCAGCTTGGAGGCAGGGGTAGATGGCTACACCTTC | CASSLEAGVDGYTF | NA | TRBJ1-2 | TRBV5-1 | NA
TGTGCCAGCAGGAAGATAGACGGAAGTCAGTTCTTC | CASRKIDGSQFF | many | TRBJ2-1 | TRBV12-3/TRBV12-4 | NA
TGTGCCAGCAGCGTAGAGGGGGCAGGGACAACTAATGAAAAACTGTTTTTT | CASSVEGAGTTNEKLFF | NA | TRBJ1-4 | TRBV9 | TRBD1
TGCAGTGCTGGCCGACTAGCGGGGCTGGTGGGGGATGAGCAGTACTTC | CSAGRLAGLVGDEQYF | NA | TRBJ2-7 | TRBV20-1 | TRBD2
TGTGCCAGCAGTTACGGGGTTTGGGCGACTAATGAAAAACTGTTTTTT | CASSYGVWATNEKLFF | few | TRBJ1-4 | TRBV6-6 | NA
TGTAGTGCCGCACGTGGGACAGGGAGGTTGGGCTATGGCTACACCTTC | CSAARGTGRLGYGYTF | few | TRBJ1-2 | TRBV20-1 | TRBD1
TGCGCCAGCAGCCAAGTTACTAGCGTATTCGAAACCGGGGAGCTGTTTTTT | CASSQVTSVFETGELFF | NA | TRBJ2-2 | TRBV4-3 | TRBD2
TGTGCCAGCAGCCCCCGGAGGGGCAGCATTCAGTACTTC | CASSPRRGSIQYF | many | TRBJ2-4 | TRBV5-6 | NA
TGTGCCAGCAGCTTCCCGGAGAAACGAGTGGGGGAGACCCAGTACTTC | CASSFPEKRVGETQYF | NA | TRBJ2-5 | TRBV7-9 | NA
TGTGCCAGTACACGGAGCCCCGGACTTGAAGACGCTTTCTTT | CASTRSPGLEDAFF | NA | TRBJ1-1 | TRBV2 | NA
TGTGCCAGCAGTCCCGACATCTTTCCCGACACAGGGATGAACACTGAAGCTTTCTTT | CASSPDIFPDTGMNTEAFF | NA | TRBJ1-1 | TRBV6-1 | NA
TGTGCCAGCAGTTGGACAGGGGGAGGTTTACTAGCCAAAAACATTCAGTACTTC | CASSWTGGGLLAKNIQYF | many | TRBJ2-4 | TRBV28 | TRBD1
TGTGCCAGCAGCTACCGGCCGACAGGGGCCACTGAAGCTTTCTTT | CASSYRPTGATEAFF | few | TRBJ1-1 | TRBV7-2 | TRBD1
TGTGCCAGCAGCTTGACCCACATGAGCACAGATACGCAGTATTTT | CASSLTHMSTDTQYF | few | TRBJ2-3 | TRBV7-2 | NA
TGCAGCGTTGAAATTCCATGGGGTAACTATGGCTACACCTTC | CSVEIPWGNYGYTF | NA | TRBJ1-2 | TRBV29-1 | NA
TGTGCCAGCAGCCCATTAGGACAGGTTGTGGACACCGGGGAGCTGTTTTTT | CASSPLGQVVDTGELFF | NA | TRBJ2-2 | TRBV4-2 | TRBD1
TGTGCCTGGAGAGCAGGGGGGGGTTTAGAAAAACTGTTTTTT | CAWRAGGGLEKLFF | few | TRBJ1-4 | TRBV30 | TRBD1
TGCGCCAGCAGCTTTGACAGTAACGGGGCAAGCTCCTACAATGAGCAGTTCTTC | CASSFDSNGASSYNEQFF | NA | TRBJ2-1 | TRBV5-1 | NA
TGTGCCAGCAGTCAGAATCCAGGAGAGGCTTTCTTT | CASSQNPGEAFF | NA | TRBJ1-1 | TRBV27 | NA
TGTGCCAGCAGCCAAGGGGCAGGGGTCGCTTCACCCCTCCACTTT | CASSQGAGVASPLHF | NA | TRBJ1-6 | TRBV3-1 | NA
TGTGCCAGCAGTCCAGTACTTACAGGGAAATATGGCTACACCTTC | CASSPVLTGKYGYTF | many | TRBJ1-2 | TRBV12-3/TRBV12-4 | NA
TGCAGTGCTCACGACCGCTATTCCTACGAGCAGTACTTC | CSAHDRYSYEQYF | many | TRBJ2-7 | TRBV20-1 | NA